What follows are 5 T cell receptor beta chains derived from one specimen sequenced in a study of shared clonotypes between healthy human individuals (dated by TCRdb to 2018 to 2020). The library was obtained by the immunoSEQ multiplex PCR assay. The table comes from immuneACCESS by way of TCRdb, which keeps in-frame sequences with V and J called. Part of the clones is missing from these tables; in studies checked, under half for an unresolved V gene and the rest for unknown reasons. The table for this sample lists roughly 2.5 million clones; just over 90% of them were counted only once. The ten most abundant clones make up over 0.12% of the sample. What was sequenced was naive CD4+ T cells sorted from blood. Reading the label with the study, this specimen's cell subset or site is: CD45RA+ positively selected. The receptor source for this set is a man younger than 30 in good health.

This chain connects TRBV19 to TRBJ1-1; TRBD1 might be the D (5 bases). The CDR3 runs 15 residues. CDR1 is LNHDA and CDR2 is SQIVND in the germline V gene (reference sequence). V lost 6 bases and J lost 5, with 19 bases in between. The CDR3 DNA sequence: TGTGCCAGTAGCCTGGATAGGGGAATCGGGACTGAAGCTTTCTTT. This translates into CASSLDRGIGTEAFF.

This chain uses TRBV9 with TRBJ2-2; 10 bases match TRBD2. The CDR3 has 17 residues. Germline V lookup: CDR1 SGDLS, CDR2 YYNGEE. After removal of 3 bases from V and 2 bases from J, the junction contained 7 bases not matched to a gene. The CDR3 is CASSEGLAGVNTGELFF. The CDR3 DNA follows: TGTGCCAGCAGCGAGGGCCTAGCGGGGGTAAACACCGGGGAGCTGTTTTTT.

J is TRBJ2-5 and V is TRBV19, with 8 nucleotides matching TRBD1. The CDR3 has 15 residues. The trim removed 1 base at V and 4 bases at J, leaving 5 bases unmatched. CDR1 and CDR2 (germline): LNHDA, SQIVND (reference sequence). The CDR3 nucleotides read TGTGCCAGTAGTATAGGACAGGGGTTTTCAGAGACCCAGTACTTC. It encodes CASSIGQGFSETQYF.

Concerning this clone itself: At the DNA level, this CDR3 is encoded by other sequences in the same sample as well. The rearrangement joins TRBV5-1 to TRBJ2-5; D gene uncertain. The ends were cut back, 1 base at V and 5 bases at J, with 9 bases in the middle. Germline values: CDR1 SGHRS, CDR2 YFSETQ. This CDR3 region has 13 residues. The CDR3 loop is CASSLSLPETQYF. The CDR3 nucleotides are TGCGCCAGCAGCTTGTCACTCCCGGAGACCCAGTACTTC.

The V and J genes are TRBV5-1 and TRBJ2-5, with D possibly matching TRBD2 (5 bases). V was cut by 1 base and J by 7 bases, with 11 bases left in between. This CDR3 contains 13 residues. CDR1 is SGHRS, CDR2 YFSETQ, per germline. The CDR3 DNA reads TGCGCCAGCAGCTTGTCTGGGAGAGGGACCCAGTACTTC. Translation gives CASSLSGRGTQYF. The variable domain in full, completed from reference TRBV5-1 and TRBJ2-5, reads KAGVTQTPRYLIKTRGQQVTLSCSPISGHRSVSWYQQTPGQGLQFLFEYFSETQRNKGNFPGRFSGRQFSNSRSEMNVSTLELGDSALYLCASSLSGRGTQYFGPGTRLLVL.